A selection of T cell receptor beta chains follows, all from one sample in a study of post-analysis software for immune sequencing data. TCRdb re-called the PCR reads with MiXCR, one entry per CDR3 protein. This sample has under 900,000 distinct CDR3 sequences, with approximately 57% found just once. Sequencing was done on a sample of blood. The receptors originated from a girl aged 5 to 17 with multiple sclerosis. Each CDR3 is given with its conserved first and last residue. Each record gives: clone size, V gene, CDR3 length, D gene, J gene, CDR3 DNA, CDR3 protein. A D gene is named only where the DNA matches it firmly. Size is omitted from some rows. Given values are once, few, many or a class for expanded clones.

abundance: -
v_gene: TRBV14
len: 14
d_gene: -
j_gene: TRBJ1-2
CDR3nt: TGTGCCAGCAGCCCATCCAGACCAAACTATGGCTACACCTTC
CDR3aa: CASSPSRPNYGYTF

abundance: -
v_gene: TRBV7-3
len: 13
d_gene: -
j_gene: TRBJ2-1
CDR3nt: TGTGCCAGCAGCTTAAACCCTCTACGGGAGCAGTTCTTC
CDR3aa: CASSLNPLREQFF

abundance: -
v_gene: TRBV6-5
len: 12
d_gene: -
j_gene: TRBJ1-4
CDR3nt: TGTGCCAGCAGTTACTCAAATGAAAAACTGTTTTTT
CDR3aa: CASSYSNEKLFF

abundance: -
v_gene: TRBV12-3/TRBV12-4
len: 12
d_gene: TRBD1
j_gene: TRBJ1-1
CDR3nt: TGTGCCAGCAGTGGACAGGACACTGAAGCTTTCTTT
CDR3aa: CASSGQDTEAFF

abundance: -
v_gene: TRBV6-2/TRBV6-3
len: 13
d_gene: -
j_gene: TRBJ2-5
CDR3nt: TGTGCCAGCACCTACAGGTTTCAAGAGACCCAGTACTTC
CDR3aa: CASTYRFQETQYF

abundance: few
v_gene: TRBV3-1
len: 17
d_gene: -
j_gene: TRBJ2-1
CDR3nt: TGTGCCAGCAGCCATTTCATCCGCACAGTCTCCTACAATGAGCAGTTCTTC
CDR3aa: CASSHFIRTVSYNEQFF

abundance: few
v_gene: TRBV7-3
len: 15
d_gene: -
j_gene: TRBJ1-2
CDR3nt: TGTGCCAGCAGCTTAACACCGATCCTGAACTATGGCTACACCTTC
CDR3aa: CASSLTPILNYGYTF

abundance: -
v_gene: TRBV12-3/TRBV12-4
len: 15
d_gene: TRBD2
j_gene: TRBJ2-1
CDR3nt: TGTGCCAGCAGTTCTGCCGGGACTAGCGGCCATGAGCAGTTCTTC
CDR3aa: CASSSAGTSGHEQFF

abundance: -
v_gene: TRBV6-5
len: 18
d_gene: TRBD2
j_gene: TRBJ2-4
CDR3nt: TGTGCCAGCAGTTACTGGGGTGCAGCGGGGGGGACAAAAAACATTCAGTACTTC
CDR3aa: CASSYWGAAGGTKNIQYF

abundance: few
v_gene: TRBV6-5
len: 14
d_gene: -
j_gene: TRBJ2-3
CDR3nt: TGTGCCAGCAGTGCACAACATACCACAGATACGCAGTATTTT
CDR3aa: CASSAQHTTDTQYF

abundance: -
v_gene: TRBV14
len: 16
d_gene: -
j_gene: TRBJ2-7
CDR3nt: TGTGCCAGCAGCCCATACGGGGGTAGACGCTCCTACGAGCAGTACTTC
CDR3aa: CASSPYGGRRSYEQYF

abundance: -
v_gene: TRBV7-9
len: 14
d_gene: -
j_gene: TRBJ1-6
CDR3nt: TGTGCCAGCAGCTTAGGATCGGAGGTATCACCCCTCCACTTT
CDR3aa: CASSLGSEVSPLHF

abundance: -
v_gene: TRBV29-1
len: 14
d_gene: TRBD1
j_gene: TRBJ1-1
CDR3nt: TGCAGCGTTAAGAACAGGGGGATCGACACTGAAGCTTTCTTT
CDR3aa: CSVKNRGIDTEAFF

abundance: -
v_gene: TRBV29-1
len: 10
d_gene: -
j_gene: TRBJ2-3
CDR3nt: TGCAGCGTTGGGGAGGCCACGCAGTATTTT
CDR3aa: CSVGEATQYF

abundance: -
v_gene: TRBV20-1
len: 14
d_gene: TRBD1
j_gene: TRBJ1-4
CDR3nt: TGCAGTGCTACCCAGGGGGCTAAGGATGAAAAACTGTTTTTT
CDR3aa: CSATQGAKDEKLFF

abundance: -
v_gene: TRBV7-9
len: 10
d_gene: -
j_gene: TRBJ2-1
CDR3nt: TGTGCCAGCAGCCAGGTAGTCGAGTTCTTC
CDR3aa: CASSQVVEFF

abundance: -
v_gene: TRBV11-2
len: 15
d_gene: -
j_gene: TRBJ2-3
CDR3nt: TGTGCCAGCAGCCCCGACTTATCCAACACAGATACGCAGTATTTT
CDR3aa: CASSPDLSNTDTQYF

abundance: few
v_gene: TRBV6-5
len: 12
d_gene: -
j_gene: TRBJ1-2
CDR3nt: TGTGCCAGTGGGCTCGAGGGGTATGGCTACACCTTC
CDR3aa: CASGLEGYGYTF

abundance: few
v_gene: TRBV5-1
len: 11
d_gene: -
j_gene: TRBJ2-7
CDR3nt: TGCGCCAGCAGCGGACAGAGCGAGCAGTACTTC
CDR3aa: CASSGQSEQYF

abundance: once
v_gene: TRBV5-1
len: 18
d_gene: TRBD2
j_gene: TRBJ2-7
CDR3nt: TGCGCCAGCAGCCCGGTCGTAGCGGGAGGGCGGAGCTCCTACGAGCAGTACTTC
CDR3aa: CASSPVVAGGRSSYEQYF

abundance: -
v_gene: TRBV12-3/TRBV12-4
len: 12
d_gene: TRBD1
j_gene: TRBJ1-5
CDR3nt: TGTGCCAGCAGTAACAGGGGGAAGCCCCAGCATTTT
CDR3aa: CASSNRGKPQHF

abundance: -
v_gene: TRBV5-1
len: 17
d_gene: TRBD2
j_gene: TRBJ2-3
CDR3nt: TGCGCCAGCAGCTTCTCTCCTAGCGGTACCAACCGGGATACGCAGTATTTT
CDR3aa: CASSFSPSGTNRDTQYF

abundance: -
v_gene: TRBV29-1
len: 13
d_gene: -
j_gene: TRBJ2-5
CDR3nt: TGCAGCGTTGAAGGGCAGGATCGGGAGACCCAGTACTTC
CDR3aa: CSVEGQDRETQYF

abundance: -
v_gene: TRBV7-9
len: 15
d_gene: -
j_gene: TRBJ2-5
CDR3nt: TGTGCCAGCAGCCAACAGGGAGCCCTCCTGGGGGAGCAGTACTTC
CDR3aa: CASSQQGALLGEQYF

abundance: -
v_gene: TRBV7-8
len: 15
d_gene: TRBD2
j_gene: TRBJ2-7
CDR3nt: TGTGCCAGCAGCTCAAAGCGGGAGGGCCTCTACGAGCAGTACTTC
CDR3aa: CASSSKREGLYEQYF

abundance: -
v_gene: TRBV6-5
len: 15
d_gene: -
j_gene: TRBJ2-2
CDR3nt: TGTGCCAGCAGTTACACAGGGTTGGACACCGGGGAGCTGTTTTTT
CDR3aa: CASSYTGLDTGELFF

abundance: -
v_gene: TRBV7-3
len: 15
d_gene: -
j_gene: TRBJ2-1
CDR3nt: TGTGCCAGCAGCTTAAGGGGCTGGGGTACCGATGAGCAGTTCTTC
CDR3aa: CASSLRGWGTDEQFF

abundance: few
v_gene: TRBV7-2
len: 17
d_gene: TRBD1
j_gene: TRBJ2-6
CDR3nt: TGTGCCAGCAGCTTAGGACAGGGGGACTCTGGGGCCAACGTCCTGACTTTC
CDR3aa: CASSLGQGDSGANVLTF

abundance: -
v_gene: TRBV6-5
len: 14
d_gene: TRBD1
j_gene: TRBJ2-7
CDR3nt: TGTGCCAGCACTAGGACAGGGGTAGTCTACGAGCAGTACTTC
CDR3aa: CASTRTGVVYEQYF

abundance: -
v_gene: TRBV5-1
len: 15
d_gene: TRBD1
j_gene: TRBJ2-3
CDR3nt: TGCGCCAGCAGCTTCGGACAGGGGAGGGCAGATACGCAGTATTTT
CDR3aa: CASSFGQGRADTQYF

abundance: -
v_gene: TRBV6-6
len: 16
d_gene: TRBD1
j_gene: TRBJ2-1
CDR3nt: TGTGCCAGCACTCTCCCCGGGACAGGGAGTTTGGGTGAGCAGTTCTTC
CDR3aa: CASTLPGTGSLGEQFF

abundance: few
v_gene: TRBV9
len: 15
d_gene: -
j_gene: TRBJ2-5
CDR3nt: TGTGCCAGCAGCGTAGGTTCAGGTTTCCAAGAGACCCAGTACTTC
CDR3aa: CASSVGSGFQETQYF

abundance: -
v_gene: TRBV30
len: 12
d_gene: -
j_gene: TRBJ2-7
CDR3nt: TGTGCCTGGAGGACCCTCTCCTACGAGCAGTACTTC
CDR3aa: CAWRTLSYEQYF

abundance: -
v_gene: TRBV4-1
len: 20
d_gene: TRBD1
j_gene: TRBJ2-1
CDR3nt: TGCGCCAGCAGCCAAGGGGGGGGACAGGGAGTGAGAGGTCCCCACAATGAGCAGTTCTTC
CDR3aa: CASSQGGGQGVRGPHNEQFF

abundance: -
v_gene: TRBV5-1
len: 13
d_gene: -
j_gene: TRBJ2-7
CDR3nt: TGCGCCAGCAGACGGGGCAACCCCTACGAGCAGTACTTC
CDR3aa: CASRRGNPYEQYF

abundance: -
v_gene: TRBV20-1
len: 15
d_gene: -
j_gene: TRBJ2-7
CDR3nt: TGCAGTGCTAGAGATCACGCGACAGGACCCTACGAGCAGTACTTC
CDR3aa: CSARDHATGPYEQYF

abundance: -
v_gene: TRBV20-1
len: 14
d_gene: -
j_gene: TRBJ2-7
CDR3nt: TGCAGTGCTAGTCCGGCTGCCTCTTCCTACGAGCAGTACTTC
CDR3aa: CSASPAASSYEQYF

abundance: -
v_gene: TRBV10-3
len: 12
d_gene: TRBD1
j_gene: TRBJ2-7
CDR3nt: TGTGCCATCAGGGGCAGGGGGTACGAGCAGTACTTC
CDR3aa: CAIRGRGYEQYF

abundance: -
v_gene: TRBV5-1
len: 16
d_gene: -
j_gene: TRBJ2-7
CDR3nt: TGCGCCAGCAGCTTGGCCAACGGGGTTAGCTCCTACGAGCAGTACTTC
CDR3aa: CASSLANGVSSYEQYF

abundance: -
v_gene: TRBV12-3/TRBV12-4
len: 14
d_gene: -
j_gene: TRBJ2-3
CDR3nt: TGTGCCAGCTTGAGGGCAGGGAGCACAGATACGCAGTATTTT
CDR3aa: CASLRAGSTDTQYF

abundance: -
v_gene: TRBV9
len: 14
d_gene: -
j_gene: TRBJ2-7
CDR3nt: TGTGCCAGCAGCGTCGACAGCCGAACCTACGAGCAGTACTTC
CDR3aa: CASSVDSRTYEQYF

abundance: -
v_gene: TRBV7-2
len: 16
d_gene: -
j_gene: TRBJ2-3
CDR3nt: TGTGCCAGCAGCCCCAACGGTGGGGGTCGGGCAGATACGCAGTATTTT
CDR3aa: CASSPNGGGRADTQYF

abundance: many
v_gene: TRBV30
len: 14
d_gene: TRBD2
j_gene: TRBJ2-7
CDR3nt: TGTGCCTGGAGTGGGACTAGCGGTTTTTACGAGCAGTACTTC
CDR3aa: CAWSGTSGFYEQYF

abundance: few
v_gene: TRBV29-1
len: 13
d_gene: -
j_gene: TRBJ1-4
CDR3nt: TGCAGCGTTGCGCCTCGGCCTAATGAAAAACTGTTTTTT
CDR3aa: CSVAPRPNEKLFF

abundance: -
v_gene: TRBV6-6
len: 15
d_gene: -
j_gene: TRBJ2-3
CDR3nt: TGTGCCAGCAAGGACCCGGGAGTCCCTGTGGATACGCAGTATTTT
CDR3aa: CASKDPGVPVDTQYF

abundance: -
v_gene: TRBV6-6
len: 15
d_gene: TRBD2
j_gene: TRBJ2-5
CDR3nt: TGTGCCAGCAGTTACTCCGCGGGGGTGATAGAGACCCAGTACTTC
CDR3aa: CASSYSAGVIETQYF

abundance: -
v_gene: TRBV3-1
len: 18
d_gene: -
j_gene: TRBJ2-3
CDR3nt: TGTGCCAGCAGCCAAGGGAGTGGAGGGGGGCCGCGCACAGATACGCAGTATTTT
CDR3aa: CASSQGSGGGPRTDTQYF

abundance: -
v_gene: TRBV21-1
len: 16
d_gene: -
j_gene: TRBJ2-7
CDR3nt: TGTGCCAGCATCTCTCCGGGACAGGGAGCCGCCTACGAGCAGTACTTC
CDR3aa: CASISPGQGAAYEQYF

abundance: few
v_gene: TRBV18
len: 17
d_gene: -
j_gene: TRBJ2-7
CDR3nt: TGTGCCAGCTCACCACCGGATCGGCTAGTGGGAGTCTACGAGCAGTACTTC
CDR3aa: CASSPPDRLVGVYEQYF

abundance: once
v_gene: TRBV5-1
len: 15
d_gene: TRBD1
j_gene: TRBJ1-1
CDR3nt: TGCGCCAGCAGCTTGGGGACAGGGTTTAACACTGAAGCTTTCTTT
CDR3aa: CASSLGTGFNTEAFF